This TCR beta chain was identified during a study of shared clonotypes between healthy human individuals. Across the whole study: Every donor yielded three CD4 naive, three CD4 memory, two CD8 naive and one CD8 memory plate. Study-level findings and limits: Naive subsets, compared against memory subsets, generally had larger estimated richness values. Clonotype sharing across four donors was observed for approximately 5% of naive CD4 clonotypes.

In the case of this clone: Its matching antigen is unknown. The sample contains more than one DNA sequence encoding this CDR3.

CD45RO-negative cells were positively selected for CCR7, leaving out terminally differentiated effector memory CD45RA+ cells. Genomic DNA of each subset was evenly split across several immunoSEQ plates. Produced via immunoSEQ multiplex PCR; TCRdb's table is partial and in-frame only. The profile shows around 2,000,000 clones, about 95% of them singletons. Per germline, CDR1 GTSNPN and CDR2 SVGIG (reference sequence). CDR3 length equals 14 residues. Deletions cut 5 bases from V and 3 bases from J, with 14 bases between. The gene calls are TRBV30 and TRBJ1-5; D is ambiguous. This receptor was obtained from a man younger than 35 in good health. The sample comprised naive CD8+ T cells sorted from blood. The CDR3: CAWGQENSNQPQHF. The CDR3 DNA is TGTGCCTGGGGTCAGGAAAATTCCAATCAGCCCCAGCATTTT.